This TCR beta chain is from a study of cytomegalovirus exposure and HLA in healthy donors. Turning to this clone: The antigen is undetermined.

Primers included in the PCR were 60 Vbeta and 13 Jbeta primers. The repertoire was sequenced with immunoSEQ multiplex PCR; TCRdb's copy has only in-frame clones and lacks some. The sample carries about 140,000 clones, 65% to 80% recorded once. Overall study results and limits: Per a prior analysis, the majority of TCR beta V segments were productive roughly 87% or roughly 30% of the time.

This CDR3 has 19 amino acids. What was sequenced was PBMCs. This chain links TRBV21-1 with TRBJ2-1; the table's D call TRBD1 went unverified against the DNA. TRBV21-1 is given as a pseudogene. This clonotype was sampled from a man aged 40-49 years in good health and CMV-seronegative. The CDR3 spells CASSAPTAGTGISYNEQFF. Written as DNA, the CDR3 is TGTGCCAGCAGCGCCCCCACAGCAGGGACAGGAATATCCTACAATGAGCAGTTCTTC.